The entry below gives a single T cell receptor (beta chain) sequence along with its context. Its antigen is unknown. No qualities accompany the bases; no much larger clone lies one base away. This sample is drawn from a study of vaccination and CD4 T cells after COVID-19 (dated 2022 in TCRdb). Background for the entire study: In the convalescent cohort there were six males and four females, among whom were two Hispanic individuals, seven Caucasians, two Asians and one multiracial person. Participants got two doses of the Pfizer-BioNTech BNT162b2 vaccine (n=8) or two doses of the Moderna mRNA-1273 vaccine (n=2). Post-COVID blood samples from convalescent patients were collected a median of around 100 days after diagnosis, with a range of roughly 35 to 170 days. Post-vaccine blood samples were obtained a median of about 77 days after the second vaccine dose, with a range of roughly 13 to 250 days. Overlapping spike peptide pools from SARS-CoV-2 and from the common cold coronaviruses HCoV-NL63, HCoV-OC43 and HCoV-229E were used as culture stimuli. In control cultures, a CEFX viral epitope pool was used as positive control, an HIV-1 Nef peptide pool was used as negative control, or no peptide was added. In ten to eleven COVID-19 convalescent patients and 4 infection-naive healthy vaccine recipients, researchers compared the spike-specific CD4+ TCR repertoire from before mRNA vaccination with the repertoire from after. Beyond this particular receptor, the publication reports: In convalescent patients, a median approximately 83% of post-vaccine SARS-CoV-2-reactive clones were detected only after vaccination, suggesting vaccine-specific priming. Nearly all vaccine-specific clones in convalescent patients (304 of 307) were mono-reactive for SARS-CoV-2 spike rather than cross-reactive with common cold coronaviruses. Although the median number of SARS-CoV-2-reactive clonotypes went up from more than 20 after infection to 35 to 40 after vaccination, the increase was not significant. Only a relatively small number of convalescent patients were included in the study, and early timepoints following natural infection were not analyzed.

Receptors were amplified or captured by PCR. TCR sequencing of DNA from cultured CD4+ T cells used the Oncomine TCR Beta short-read assay at the Johns Hopkins FTIC core. The QIAamp micro DNA kit was used to extract genomic DNA from the cultured CD4+ T cells. Oncomine TCR Beta libraries made from cultured CD4+ T cells were pooled using unique dual indexes and sequenced on an Illumina iSeq 100. On the study's bioinformatics: Non-productive sequences were removed, and CDR3s not starting with C, not ending with F or W, or shorter than 7 amino acids were discarded. The MANAFEST web application was used to identify antigen-specific clonotypes by comparing peptide-stimulated wells against reference wells and other culture wells. An FDR below 0.05, an odds ratio above 5, and a productive frequency above 0.1% in at least two of three replicate wells were required for clones to be considered positive. Clonotypes that were significantly expanded in both SARS-CoV-2 spike wells and at least one common cold coronavirus spike condition were defined as cross-reactive. Using R version 3.6.1, CDR3 homology was evaluated through Levenshtein distances (stringdist) along with unrooted phylogenetic trees (ape). TCRdb redid the processing of the public reads, applying fastp at Q25 and MiXCR, and retained in-frame beta chains. Rows merge per CDR3 protein into single entries with the most common DNA and genes. The authors' filters were not applied to this entry. The sample contains around 13,000 distinct CDR3 sequences, roughly 26% of them found a single time. Approximately 28% of the sample comes from the top ten.

The treatment or condition label, read with the paper, signifies: approximately nine-day PBMC culture with coronavirus spike peptide pools or control peptides (ViraFEST assay). The study used the ViraFEST assay, which expanded antigen-specific T cells with peptide pools and then identified expanded clonotypes by TCR sequencing. Healthy vaccine recipients had no prior SARS-CoV-2 infection, confirmed by negative nucleocapsid antibody tests before and after vaccination. Approximately 1.8 million PBMCs per well were cultured in IMDM with approximately 5% human AB serum and 8 to 10 IU/ml IL-2, plus 10 ug/ml peptide pools. On days 3 and 7, half of the culture medium was replaced with fresh IL-2-containing medium. After around 10 days of culture, CD4+ T cells were isolated by negative selection using the EasySep CD4+ T cell isolation kit. Ficoll-Paque Plus gradient centrifugation was used to isolate PBMCs from whole blood, and the isolated PBMCs were then either used fresh or cryopreserved at -140C. In general, triplicate wells were set up for every culture condition.

V is cut back by 8 bases and J by 5 bases, with 9 bases in the junction unmatched. CDR3 length: 15 amino acids, cysteine to phenylalanine. Only CDR3 DNA is held: 45 bases, read in frame from base 1. The germline V gene specifies KGHDR as CDR1 and SFDVKD as CDR2. Sequencing was performed on CD4+ T cells from blood, cultured in vitro, taken before SARS-CoV-2 vaccination. Recombination linked TRBV24-1 to TRBJ2-2; 8 bases in the junction line up with TRBD2. This TCR came from a human donor who received a COVID-19 vaccine. The DNA is TGTGCCACCACGGGAGGGGTCAACCCTACCGGGGAGCTGTTTTTT. Translated, it reads CATTGGVNPTGELFF.